This T cell receptor beta chain was sequenced for a study of blood T cell repertoires in COVID-19. About the study: Collection of acute and convalescent COVID-19 samples took place in the United States, Italy and Spain. Sources were T cells, B-cell-depleted T cells, or PBMCs; the material itself was cDNA or gDNA.

Authors' methods: Reference gene primer amplification in the assay estimated nucleated cell counts. Data came from immunoSEQ multiplex PCR; TCRdb stores just in-frame clones and leaves some out. From that table come the V and J calls and clone size; the DNA was used to work out D and trimming. Counted here are some 87,000 clones, approximately 84% occurring once; the ten biggest clones make up 24%. The CDR3 has 14 residues. Trimming took 4 bases from V and 4 from J; bases not matched to a gene: 4. CDR1 SGHRS and CDR2 YFSETQ come from the germline V gene. This TCR derives from a human donor in a cohort sampled during active COVID-19. Source material: peripheral blood. The V and J genes are TRBV5-1 and TRBJ2-3; 9 bases map to TRBD2. CDR3 DNA: TGCGCCAGCAGCGCGGGGGGGCCTTCAGATACGCAGTATTTT. It translates to CASSAGGPSDTQYF.